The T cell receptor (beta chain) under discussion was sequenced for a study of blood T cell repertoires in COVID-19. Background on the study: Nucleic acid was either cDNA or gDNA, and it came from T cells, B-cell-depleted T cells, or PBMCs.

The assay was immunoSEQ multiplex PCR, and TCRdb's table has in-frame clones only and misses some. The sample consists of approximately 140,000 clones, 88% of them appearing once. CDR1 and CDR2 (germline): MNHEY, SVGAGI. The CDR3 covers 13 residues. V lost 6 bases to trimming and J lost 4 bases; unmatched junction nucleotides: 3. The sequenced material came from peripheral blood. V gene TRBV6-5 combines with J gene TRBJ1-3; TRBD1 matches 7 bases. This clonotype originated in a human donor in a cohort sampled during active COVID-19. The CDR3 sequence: CASRSDRGNTIYF. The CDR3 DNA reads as TGTGCCAGCAGATCGGACAGGGGAAACACCATATATTTT.